The next 25 T cell receptor beta chains were all read from a single sample in a study of blood T cell repertoires in COVID-19. Measured with immunoSEQ multiplex PCR; TCRdb has only the in-frame clones, and not every one. The sample carries 200,000 or so clones, about 83% recorded once. Material: PBMCs or T cells enriched from blood (not recorded which). The receptors were sampled from a woman aged 45-65 years who had been exposed to COVID-19.

The chain links TRBV30 to TRBJ1-6; TRBD1 matches at 7 bases. CDR1 is GTSNPN, CDR2 SVGIG, per germline (reference sequence). Losses at the gene ends were 5 bases for V and 6 bases for J; bases not matched to a gene: 13. This CDR3 is 16 amino acids long. The CDR3 DNA reads TGTGCCTGGTCCGCCTTGAGGGGGCCACCTAATTCACCCCTCCACTTT. This translates into CAWSALRGPPNSPLHF.

This chain connects TRBV28 to TRBJ1-1, with 10 bases identical to TRBD1. The CDR3 is made up of 15 amino acids. CDR1 and CDR2 (germline): MDHEN, SYDVKM. V dropped 5 bases and J dropped 1; count of bases not matched to a gene: 4. As DNA, the CDR3 is TGTGCCAGCAGTATCTGGGACAGGGGGAACACTGAAGCTTTCTTT. The encoded protein is CASSIWDRGNTEAFF. Full variable domain (outside the CDR3, taken from reference TRBV28 and TRBJ1-1): DVKVTQSSRYLVKRTGEKVFLECVQDMDHENMFWYRQDPGLGLRLIYFSYDVKMKEKGDIPEGYSVSREKKERFSLILESASTNQTSMYLCASSIWDRGNTEAFFGQGTRLTVV.

In this sample, this clone turned up once. The same CDR3 is also encoded by other DNA sequences in this sample. This chain links TRBV5-1 with TRBJ1-6; D gene ambiguous. CDR3 length: 16 amino acids. Germline assignment: CDR1 SGHRS and CDR2 YFSETQ. Trimming stripped 0 bases from V and 0 bases from J, with 7 bases between. CDR3 sequence: CASSLAGSSYNSPLHF. In DNA form, the CDR3 reads TGCGCCAGCAGCTTGGCCGGGAGCTCCTATAATTCACCCCTCCACTTT. The full variable domain, rest sourced from reference TRBV5-1 and TRBJ1-6, is KAGVTQTPRYLIKTRGQQVTLSCSPISGHRSVSWYQQTPGQGLQFLFEYFSETQRNKGNFPGRFSGRQFSNSRSEMNVSTLELGDSALYLCASSLAGSSYNSPLHFGNGTRLTVT.

This chain uses TRBV6-2 or TRBV6-3 with TRBJ1-2, with TRBD1 matching 8 bases. The CDR3 runs 17 residues. The V gene end was trimmed by 2 bases and the J gene end by 4 bases; junction bases not matched to a gene: 12. In germline, CDR1 is MNHEY, CDR2 SVGEGT. The CDR3 DNA follows: TGTGCCAGCAGTTACGCGTCCGGGGGACAGGCTCGCTATGGCTACACCTTC. As protein: CASSYASGGQARYGYTF.

For this clone: At one end the junction does not follow the germline gene, possibly because of a read error. The chain links TRBV25-1 to TRBJ1-1; D gene unclear. Germline CDR1 reads MGHDK; CDR2 reads SYGVNS. This CDR3 has 12 amino acids. The CDR3 nucleotides are TGTGCCAGCAGTGTGGGTGACACGGAAGCTTTCTTT. Its protein is CASSVGDTEAFF.

The CDR3 reads CASSDTRVGEPNEKLFF. In DNA, the CDR3 is TGTGCCAGCAGTGACACAAGGGTAGGGGAACCTAATGAAAAACTGTTTTTT. V usage is TRBV6-4 and J usage is TRBJ1-4, with D tentatively TRBD1 (5 bases). The length of the CDR3 is 17 residues. Germline lookup yields CDR1 MRHNA and CDR2 SNTAGT. Trimming removed 2 bases at V and 3 bases at J, with 16 bases between.

CDR3: CASSFTVQETQYF. DNA for the CDR3: TGTGCCAGCAGTTTTACAGTTCAAGAGACCCAGTACTTC. The chain recombines TRBV27 with TRBJ2-5; D is unclear. Per germline, CDR1 MNHEY and CDR2 SMNVEV (reference sequence). The CDR3 runs to 13 residues. Trimming took off 3 bases at V and 2 bases at J, with 7 bases between the two ends.

The CDR3 here is CASSIDAGEPQHF. CDR3 DNA: TGTGCCAGTAGTATAGACGCAGGGGAGCCCCAGCATTTT. This chain links TRBV19 with TRBJ1-5; the D gene is possibly TRBD1 (6 bases). Germline V gene lookup returns CDR1 LNHDA and CDR2 SQIVND (reference sequence). Trimming cost V 0 bases and J 8 bases, with 8 bases left between them. The CDR3 is 13 residues long.

This clone was counted once. The J gene is TRBJ1-5, the V gene TRBV7-8; the D gene is possibly TRBD1 (5 bases). From germline, CDR1 is SGHVS and CDR2 FQNEAQ. With 2 bases removed from V and 1 base from J, the gap between germline ends came to 12 bases. The CDR3 extends over 16 amino acids. The CDR3 here is CASSLQGGGSNQPQHF. CDR3 DNA sequence: TGTGCCAGCAGCTTACAGGGTGGTGGCAGCAATCAGCCCCAGCATTTT.

The CDR3 sequence is CASTPLAGGQGTQYF. DNA for the CDR3: TGTGCCAGCACCCCACTAGCGGGGGGGCAAGGTACGCAGTATTTT. The rearrangement links TRBV3-1 (or the pseudogene TRBV3-2) to TRBJ2-3; 13 positions match TRBD2. The V gene end was trimmed by 7 bases and the J gene end by 8 bases; junction bases not matched to a gene: 9. The CDR3 contains 15 residues. Germline CDR1 is LGHDT and CDR2 is YNNKEL (reference sequence).

The gene calls are TRBV5-6 and TRBJ2-1; 11 bases fit TRBD2. J gave up 8 bases and V 6 bases, and 4 bases lay outside the gene matches. The CDR3 consists of 13 residues. Per the germline V gene, CDR1 is SGHDT and CDR2 is YYEEEE. As DNA, the CDR3 is TGTGCCAGCAAGCTAGCGGGGGGCGATGAGCAGTTCTTC. This encodes CASKLAGGDEQFF.

V and J are TRBV7-2 and TRBJ1-4; no firm D call. The CDR3 loop spans 14 amino acids. The V gene lost 5 bases and the J gene lost 8 bases, with 15 bases spanning the gap. Germline V lookup: CDR1 SGHTA, CDR2 FQGNSA. The CDR3 sequence: CASSPRRDGEKLFF. CDR3 DNA sequence: TGTGCCAGCAGCCCCCGTCGAGACGGGGAAAAACTGTTTTTT.

This sequence joins TRBV10-1 and TRBJ2-6; TRBD1 aligns across 7 bases. CDR3 length equals 16 residues. Germline values: CDR1 WNHNN, CDR2 SYGVQD (reference sequence). V lost 0 bases to trimming and J lost 4 bases; unmatched junction nucleotides: 3. The CDR3 protein is CASSESRGRGANVLTF. The DNA for the CDR3 is TGCGCCAGCAGTGAGTCAAGGGGGCGAGGGGCCAACGTCCTGACTTTC.

The J gene is TRBJ2-5, the V gene TRBV11-2; 10 nucleotides match TRBD1. The V segment lost 1 base and the J segment 2 bases; nucleotides outside the gene matches: 13. Germline V gene lookup returns CDR1 SGHAT and CDR2 FQNNGV. This CDR3 contains 19 residues. This CDR3 is CASSLVPFMGQGWQETQYF. The CDR3 nucleotides are TGTGCCAGCAGCTTAGTCCCCTTCATGGGACAGGGGTGGCAAGAGACCCAGTACTTC.

The chain couples TRBV6-2 or TRBV6-3 to TRBJ1-3; 8 bases map to TRBD1. Germline lookup yields CDR1 MNHEY and CDR2 SVGEGT. This CDR3 has 14 amino acids. Trimming removed 5 bases from V and 9 bases from J; junction bases left unmatched: 9. The CDR3 region is CASSPDRVAGTIYF. CDR3 in DNA: TGTGCCAGCAGTCCGGACAGGGTTGCCGGCACCATATATTTT.

This chain uses TRBV9 with TRBJ1-1, with D possibly matching TRBD1 (5 bases). This CDR3 spans 16 amino acids. Trimming stripped 0 bases from V and 1 base from J, with 13 bases between. Germline CDR1 reads SGDLS; CDR2 reads YYNGEE. The CDR3 sequence: CASSVGIERGNTEAFF. The CDR3 nucleotides read TGTGCCAGCAGCGTAGGAATAGAAAGGGGGAACACTGAAGCTTTCTTT.

The V call is TRBV9, the J call TRBJ2-1; 8 nucleotides align to TRBD2. Trimming cost V 4 bases and J 8 bases; bases outside gene matches: 8. Germline V lookup: CDR1 SGDLS, CDR2 YYNGEE. The CDR3 has 14 amino acids. Here the CDR3 reads CASSPRGGRDEQFF. In DNA form, the CDR3 reads TGTGCCAGCAGCCCCCGGGGGGGCAGGGATGAGCAGTTCTTC.

This chain uses TRBV5-5 with TRBJ1-2; D is unclear. The CDR3 runs to 13 residues. Germline CDR1 reads SGHKS; CDR2 reads YYEKEE (reference sequence). V gave up 1 base and J gave up 6 bases, with 10 bases separating them. CDR3 sequence: CASSLNSGNGYTF. CDR3 nucleotide sequence: TGTGCCAGCAGCTTGAACTCGGGGAATGGCTACACCTTC. Drawing the rest from reference TRBV5-5 and TRBJ1-2, the complete variable domain is DAGVTQSPTHLIKTRGQQVTLRCSPISGHKSVSWYQQVLGQGPQFIFQYYEKEERGRGNFPDRFSARQFPNYSSELNVNALLLGDSALYLCASSLNSGNGYTFGSGTRLTVV.

The CDR3 spells CASSPLGGSTTEAFF. The CDR3, as DNA: TGTGCCAGTAGCCCCCTCGGGGGTTCGACCACTGAAGCTTTCTTT. The gene calls are TRBV19 and TRBJ1-1; possible D gene TRBD1, 5 bases. The ends were cut back, 6 bases at V and 4 bases at J, with 18 bases in the middle. The germline CDR1 and CDR2 sequences are LNHDA and SQIVND (reference sequence). CDR3 length: 15 residues.

This clone has a single count. V usage is TRBV5-4 and J usage is TRBJ2-1; D gene ambiguous. Deletions cut 0 bases from V and 0 bases from J, with 13 bases between. The CDR3 sequence is 17 residues long. The V gene's germline CDR1 is SGHNT and CDR2 YYREEE (reference sequence). This CDR3 reads CASSLVIAGSSYNEQFF. The DNA for the CDR3 is TGTGCCAGCAGCTTGGTAATAGCTGGAAGCTCCTACAATGAGCAGTTCTTC.

The genes are TRBV7-6 and TRBJ2-7, with TRBD1 identical over 9 bases. Looked up from germline, CDR1 is SGHVS and CDR2 is FNYEAQ. The CDR3 loop spans 15 amino acids. J was trimmed by 2 bases and V by 4 bases; bases with no gene match: 6. The CDR3 is CASSSLGQGTYEQYF. As DNA, the CDR3 is TGTGCCAGCAGCTCCTTGGGACAGGGTACCTACGAGCAGTACTTC.

The V gene is TRBV28, the J gene TRBJ1-1; perhaps TRBD1 as D (6 bases). Trimming removed 7 bases from V and 3 bases from J, with 21 bases in between. CDR1 is MDHEN and CDR2 is SYDVKM in the germline V gene. This CDR3 contains 16 residues. CDR3 protein: CASNRPYRVRDTEAFF. CDR3 sequence (DNA): TGTGCCAGCAACAGACCATACAGGGTACGAGACACTGAAGCTTTCTTT.

The rearrangement joins TRBV28 to TRBJ1-1, with no clear D. V lost 6 bases, J lost 3 bases, and 14 bases lay in between. Germline V gives CDR1 MDHEN, CDR2 SYDVKM. The CDR3 contains 14 residues. The CDR3 DNA is TGTGCCAGCAGCCTCCCGGGTCGGGACACTGAAGCTTTCTTT. Encoded protein: CASSLPGRDTEAFF.

V gene TRBV7-9 combines with J gene TRBJ2-3, with no clear D. This CDR3 comprises 14 residues. V was pared by 1 base and J by 1 base, with 6 bases between. Germline CDR1 is SEHNR and CDR2 is FQNEAQ (reference sequence). As DNA, the CDR3 is TGTGCCAGCAGCTTAGATACAGGCACAGATACGCAGTATTTT. Translated: CASSLDTGTDTQYF.

CDR3 in amino acids: CASSPGSNYGYTF. DNA for the CDR3: TGTGCCAGCAGCCCGGGGAGCAACTATGGCTACACCTTC. The chain has TRBV7-9 and TRBJ1-2; D ambiguous. Germline CDR1 and CDR2: SEHNR and FQNEAQ (reference sequence). V gave up 5 bases and J gave up 2 bases, with 9 bases separating them. This CDR3 region has 13 residues.